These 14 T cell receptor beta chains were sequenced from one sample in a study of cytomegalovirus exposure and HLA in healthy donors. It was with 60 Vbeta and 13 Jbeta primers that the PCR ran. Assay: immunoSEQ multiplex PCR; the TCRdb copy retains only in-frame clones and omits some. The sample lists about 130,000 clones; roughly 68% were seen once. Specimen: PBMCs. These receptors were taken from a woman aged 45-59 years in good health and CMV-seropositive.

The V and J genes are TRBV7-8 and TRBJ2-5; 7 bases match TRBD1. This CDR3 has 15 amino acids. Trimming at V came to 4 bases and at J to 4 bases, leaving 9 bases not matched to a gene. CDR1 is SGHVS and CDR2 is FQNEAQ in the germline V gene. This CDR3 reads CASSSGQSYLETQYF. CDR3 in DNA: TGTGCCAGCAGCTCGGGACAGAGCTACTTAGAGACCCAGTACTTC.

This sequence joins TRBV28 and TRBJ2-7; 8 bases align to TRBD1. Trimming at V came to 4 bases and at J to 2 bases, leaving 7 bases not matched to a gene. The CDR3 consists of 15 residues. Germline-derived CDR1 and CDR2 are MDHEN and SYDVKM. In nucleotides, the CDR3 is TGTGCCAGCAGTTGGCAGGGGGCCGGAACCTACGAGCAGTACTTC. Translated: CASSWQGAGTYEQYF.

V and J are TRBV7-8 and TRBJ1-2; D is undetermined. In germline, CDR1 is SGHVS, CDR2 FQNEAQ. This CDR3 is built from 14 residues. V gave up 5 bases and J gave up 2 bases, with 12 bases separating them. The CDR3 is CASSRRDTNYGYTF. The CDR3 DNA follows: TGTGCCAGCAGCCGCCGGGATACAAACTATGGCTACACCTTC.

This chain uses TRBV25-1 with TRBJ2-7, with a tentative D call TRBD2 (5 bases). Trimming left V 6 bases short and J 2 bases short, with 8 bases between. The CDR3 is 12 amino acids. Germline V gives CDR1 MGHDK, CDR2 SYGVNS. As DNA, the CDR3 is TGTGCCAGCAGCCTCGGGGCCTACGAGCAGTACTTC. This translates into CASSLGAYEQYF.

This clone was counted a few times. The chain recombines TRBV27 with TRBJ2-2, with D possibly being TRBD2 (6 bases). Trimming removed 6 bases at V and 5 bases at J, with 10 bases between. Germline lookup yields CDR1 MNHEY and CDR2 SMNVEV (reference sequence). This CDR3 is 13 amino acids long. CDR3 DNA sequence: TGTGCCAGCAGACCGAGCGGGACCGGGGAGCTGTTTTTT. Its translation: CASRPSGTGELFF.

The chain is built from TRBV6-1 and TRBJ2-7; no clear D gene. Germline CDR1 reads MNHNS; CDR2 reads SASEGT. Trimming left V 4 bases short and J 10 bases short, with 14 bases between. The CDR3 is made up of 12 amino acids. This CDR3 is CASSVLPGLQYF. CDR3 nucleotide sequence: TGTGCCAGCAGTGTCCTCCCGGGTCTACAGTACTTC.

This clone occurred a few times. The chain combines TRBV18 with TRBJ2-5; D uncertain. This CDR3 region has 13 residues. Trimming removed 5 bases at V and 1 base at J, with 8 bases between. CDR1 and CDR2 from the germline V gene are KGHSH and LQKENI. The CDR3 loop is CASSSGSQETQYF. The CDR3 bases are TGTGCCAGCTCATCCGGGTCCCAAGAGACCCAGTACTTC. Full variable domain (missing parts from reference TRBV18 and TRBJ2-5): NAGVMQNPRHLVRRRGQEARLRCSPMKGHSHVYWYRQLPEEGLKFMVYLQKENIIDESGMPKERFSAEFPKEGPSILRIQQVVRGDSAAYFCASSSGSQETQYFGPGTRLLVL.

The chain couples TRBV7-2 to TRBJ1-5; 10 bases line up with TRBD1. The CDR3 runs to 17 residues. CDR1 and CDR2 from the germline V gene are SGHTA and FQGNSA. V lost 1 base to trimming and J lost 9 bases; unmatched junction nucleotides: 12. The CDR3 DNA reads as TGTGCCAGCAGCTTAGGCCCGGGACAGGGGCCCTTTCGGCCCCAGCATTTT. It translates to CASSLGPGQGPFRPQHF.

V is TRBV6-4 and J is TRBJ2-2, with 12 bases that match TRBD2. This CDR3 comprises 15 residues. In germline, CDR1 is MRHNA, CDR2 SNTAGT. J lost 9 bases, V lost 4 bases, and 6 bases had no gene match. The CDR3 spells CASSATSGGFRELFF. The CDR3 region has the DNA TGTGCCAGCAGTGCGACTAGCGGGGGATTCCGGGAGCTGTTTTTT.

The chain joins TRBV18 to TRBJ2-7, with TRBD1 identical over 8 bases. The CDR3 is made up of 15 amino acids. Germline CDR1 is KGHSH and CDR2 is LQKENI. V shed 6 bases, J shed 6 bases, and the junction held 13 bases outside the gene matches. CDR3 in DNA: TGTGCCAGCTCGCCTTCGACAGGGGCCTTGGGCGAGCAGTACTTC. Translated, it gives CASSPSTGALGEQYF.

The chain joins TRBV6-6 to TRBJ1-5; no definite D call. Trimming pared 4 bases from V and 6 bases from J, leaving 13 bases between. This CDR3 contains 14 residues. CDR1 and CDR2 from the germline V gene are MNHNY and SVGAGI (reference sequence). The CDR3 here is CASSSHQEVQPQHF. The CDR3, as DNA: TGTGCCAGCAGTTCCCACCAGGAAGTTCAGCCCCAGCATTTT.

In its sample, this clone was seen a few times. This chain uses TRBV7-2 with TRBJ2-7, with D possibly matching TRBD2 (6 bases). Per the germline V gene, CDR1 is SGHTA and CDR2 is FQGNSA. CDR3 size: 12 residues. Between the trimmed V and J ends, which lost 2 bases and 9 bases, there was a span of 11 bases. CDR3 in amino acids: CASSLSRDLQYF. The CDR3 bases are TGTGCCAGCAGCTTAAGTAGGGACTTGCAGTACTTC.

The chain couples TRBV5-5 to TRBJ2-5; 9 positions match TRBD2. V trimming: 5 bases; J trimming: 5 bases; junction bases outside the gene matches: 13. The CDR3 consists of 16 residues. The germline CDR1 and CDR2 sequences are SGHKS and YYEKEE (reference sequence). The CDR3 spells CASSFGAGRGGETQYF. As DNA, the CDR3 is TGTGCCAGCAGTTTTGGAGCGGGGCGGGGGGGGGAGACCCAGTACTTC.

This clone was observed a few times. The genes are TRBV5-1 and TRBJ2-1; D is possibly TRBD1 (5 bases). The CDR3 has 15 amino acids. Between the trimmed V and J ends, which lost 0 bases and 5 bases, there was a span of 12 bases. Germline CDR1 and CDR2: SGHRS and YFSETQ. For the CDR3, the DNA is TGCGCCAGCAGCTTGGAGGTACAGGCGAACAATGAGCAGTTCTTC. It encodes CASSLEVQANNEQFF.